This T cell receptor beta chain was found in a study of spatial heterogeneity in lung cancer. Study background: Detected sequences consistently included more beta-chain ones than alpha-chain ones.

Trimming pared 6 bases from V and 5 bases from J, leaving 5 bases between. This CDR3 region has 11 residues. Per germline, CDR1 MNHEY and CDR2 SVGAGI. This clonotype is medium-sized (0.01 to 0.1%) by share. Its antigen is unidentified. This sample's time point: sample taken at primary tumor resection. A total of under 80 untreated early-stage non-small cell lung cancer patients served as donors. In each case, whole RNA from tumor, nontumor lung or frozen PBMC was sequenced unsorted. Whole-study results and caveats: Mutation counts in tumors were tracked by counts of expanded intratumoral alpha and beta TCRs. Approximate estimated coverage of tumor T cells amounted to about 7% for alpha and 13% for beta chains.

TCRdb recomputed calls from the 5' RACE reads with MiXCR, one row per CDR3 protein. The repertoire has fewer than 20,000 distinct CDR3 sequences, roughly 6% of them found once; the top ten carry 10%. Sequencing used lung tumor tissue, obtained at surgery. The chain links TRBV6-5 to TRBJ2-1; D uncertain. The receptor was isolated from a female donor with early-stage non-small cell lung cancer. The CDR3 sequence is CASSLDNEQFF. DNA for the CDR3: TGTGCCAGCAGCCTTGACAATGAGCAGTTCTTC.